Shown below are 10 T cell receptor beta chains from a single sample sequenced in a study of cytomegalovirus exposure and HLA in healthy donors. The PCR had 60 Vbeta and 13 Jbeta primers. Using immunoSEQ multiplex PCR, the repertoire was profiled, and TCRdb retains in-frame clones only, with some absent. The sample holds 150,000 to 200,000 clones; about 85% are singletons and the top ten take roughly 2.2%. The source material was PBMCs. The receptors stem from a man younger than 35 in good health and CMV-seropositive.

The rearrangement joins TRBV27 to TRBJ1-3, with 7 bases aligning to TRBD1. J was trimmed by 7 bases and V by 8 bases; bases with no gene match: 2. The germline CDR1 and CDR2 sequences are MNHEY and SMNVEV (reference sequence). The CDR3 consists of 11 residues. The CDR3 sequence is CASSQGNTIYF. The DNA for the CDR3 is TGTGCCAGCTCACAGGGGAACACCATATATTTT.

This clone was observed a single time. V usage is TRBV10-3 and J usage is TRBJ2-3, with D possibly TRBD2 on 5 matching bases. Trimming removed 7 bases at V and 0 bases at J, with 8 bases between. This CDR3 contains 13 residues. CDR1 is ENHRY, CDR2 SYGVKD, per germline. DNA of the CDR3: TGTGCCATCAACACGGGGAGCACAGATACGCAGTATTTT. Its translation is CAINTGSTDTQYF.

This clone came up once. This chain's CDR3 is CASSQDLAGSSGANVLTF. The CDR3 bases are TGTGCCAGCAGCCAAGATCTGGCGGGTTCTTCTGGGGCCAACGTCCTGACTTTC. The chain combines TRBV4-2 with TRBJ2-6; maybe TRBD2 (5 bases). V was shortened by 0 bases and J by 1 base, with 13 bases between the two germline ends. This CDR3 region has 18 residues. Germline V gene sequence: CDR1 LGHNA, CDR2 YNFKEQ.

Comments on this clone: Mismatch with germline at one junction end may stem from a read error. The chain links TRBV7-7 to TRBJ2-2, with a tentative D call TRBD2 (5 bases). Germline CDR1 and CDR2: SSHAT and FNYEAQ (reference sequence). The CDR3 is made up of 16 amino acids. Written as DNA, the CDR3 is TGTGCTAGCAGCTTAGGGAGCGGCCCGGGTACCGGGGAGCTGTTTTTT. Translated, it gives CASSLGSGPGTGELFF.

CDR3 DNA: TGTGCCAGCAGTTATGACTCGGGGGAGCTGTTTTTT. The encoded protein is CASSYDSGELFF. The V and J genes are TRBV11-3 and TRBJ2-2; unclear D gene. The CDR3 is 12 amino acids. V shed 6 bases and J shed 8 bases, with 10 bases lying between them. Germline V gives CDR1 SGHNT, CDR2 YENEEA.

The V gene is TRBV6-5, the J gene TRBJ1-6; D is ambiguous. CDR1 MNHEY and CDR2 SVGAGI come from the germline V gene. CDR3 length: 15 residues. V was pared by 2 bases and J by 5 bases, with 10 bases between. The CDR3 sequence: CASSYREADNSPLHF. Written as DNA, the CDR3 is TGTGCCAGCAGTTACAGGGAGGCCGATAATTCACCCCTCCACTTT.

This chain connects TRBV6-5 to TRBJ1-1; 8 nucleotides agree with TRBD1. Germline assignment: CDR1 MNHEY and CDR2 SVGAGI. Unmatched junction bases numbered 4, after V lost 6 bases and J lost 4 bases. This CDR3 has 13 amino acids. The chain's CDR3 is CASRTGVGTEAFF. The CDR3 DNA reads TGTGCCAGCAGGACAGGGGTGGGCACTGAAGCTTTCTTT.

V is TRBV19 and J is TRBJ2-3; D possibly corresponds to TRBD1 (6 bases). Trimming stripped 3 bases from V and 0 bases from J, with 16 bases between. This CDR3 has 17 amino acids. CDR1 is LNHDA and CDR2 is SQIVND in the germline V gene (reference sequence). CDR3 bases: TGTGCCAGTAGTATGTCCGGGACAAGGGGTAGCACAGATACGCAGTATTTT. Translation: CASSMSGTRGSTDTQYF.

This chain joins TRBV11-1 and TRBJ2-1; perhaps TRBD2 as D (5 bases). CDR3 size: 15 residues. Trimming stripped 2 bases from V and 6 bases from J, with 14 bases between. The germline gives CDR1 SGHAT, CDR2 FQDESV (reference sequence). The CDR3 sequence: CASSLLSSVPNEQFF. DNA for the CDR3: TGTGCCAGCAGCTTATTAAGTAGCGTCCCCAATGAGCAGTTCTTC.

The chain employs TRBV4-2 and TRBJ2-3; TRBD2 matches 7 bases. This CDR3 comprises 17 residues. Germline CDR1 LGHNA, CDR2 YNFKEQ. After removal of 1 base from V and 3 bases from J, the junction contained 10 bases not matched to a gene. CDR3 nucleotide sequence: TGTGCCAGCAGCCAAGTAGGGATTCTAGCGGAGACAGATACGCAGTATTTT. It yields the protein CASSQVGILAETDTQYF.